Below are 26 T cell receptor beta chains sequenced from a single sample in a study of blood T cells in healthy people across ages. Combining a sample-barcoded 5' primer with a J-beta primer mix, a second PCR ran for roughly 7 to 12 cycles. TCRdb passed the 5' RACE reads through MiXCR, listing each CDR3 protein once. The table has 630,000 or so distinct CDR3 sequences, approximately 30% seen once. Sequenced material: blood. Every receptor here comes from a woman older than 75 in good health.

The V gene is TRBV5-1, the J gene TRBJ1-2; 9 bases agree with TRBD1. The germline V gene encodes CDR1 SGHRS and CDR2 YFSETQ. V shed 4 bases and J 3 bases; nucleotides not matched to a gene: 4. The CDR3 totals 14 residues. The DNA of the CDR3 is TGCGCCAGCAGCCAGACAGGGGGGGACTATGGCTACACCTTC. Encoded protein: CASSQTGGDYGYTF. The full variable domain, completed using reference TRBV5-1 and TRBJ1-2, is KAGVTQTPRYLIKTRGQQVTLSCSPISGHRSVSWYQQTPGQGLQFLFEYFSETQRNKGNFPGRFSGRQFSNSRSEMNVSTLELGDSALYLCASSQTGGDYGYTFGSGTRLTVV.

This chain's CDR3 is CASSISGRQETQYF. The CDR3 DNA is TGTGCCAGCAGTATCTCCGGCAGGCAAGAGACCCAGTACTTC. This chain connects TRBV12-3 or TRBV12-4 to TRBJ2-5; D remains ambiguous. The ends were cut back, 5 bases at V and 2 bases at J, with 12 bases in the middle. This CDR3 is built from 14 residues.

The V gene is TRBV20-1, the J gene TRBJ2-3; the D gene could be TRBD1 or TRBD2 (5 bases each). The CDR3 runs 14 residues. V was cut by 6 bases and J by 6 bases, with 19 bases left in between. Germline V gene lookup returns CDR1 DFQATT and CDR2 SNEGSKA (reference sequence). The CDR3 nucleotides read TGCAGTGCCGCGCGGACATCAACGGGGGATACGCAGTATTTT. Its protein product is CSAARTSTGDTQYF.

About this clonotype itself: The germline gene is not matched at one end of the junction; a read error may be the cause. The chain has TRBV7-9 and TRBJ1-5, with a tentative D call TRBD1 (6 bases). CDR1 and CDR2 (germline): SEHNR, FQNEAQ (reference sequence). The CDR3 sequence is 15 residues long. For the CDR3, the DNA is TGTACCAGCAGCTTAGCGGGGGGCGGGAATCAGCCCCAGCATTTT. This codes for CTSSLAGGGNQPQHF.

This clonotype was detected only a few times. The rearrangement links TRBV20-1 to TRBJ2-7; D may be TRBD2 (6 bases). V lost 1 base, J lost 1 base, and 14 bases lay in between. Per germline, CDR1 DFQATT and CDR2 SNEGSKA (reference sequence). The CDR3 loop spans 15 amino acids. The chain's CDR3 is CSARGTSGLSYEQYF. CDR3 in DNA: TGCAGTGCTAGAGGAACCAGCGGGCTATCCTACGAGCAGTACTTC.

This clonotype was seen many times. This may be a read error: a much more frequent sequence differs by one nucleotide. The rearrangement joins TRBV7-3 to TRBJ2-1; D is unresolved. The better agreement between TRBJ2-7 and the DNA end casts doubt on the J call. Per the germline V gene, CDR1 is SGHTA and CDR2 is FQGTGA. CDR3 length equals 16 residues. The CDR3 coding sequence is TGTGCCAGCAGCTTAACTCGCGGTAGCTCCTACAATGAGCAGTACTTC. Protein product: CASSLTRGSSYNEQYF.

Concerning this clonotype: A much larger clone lies one base from this, so it may be a read error. This chain links TRBV7-2 with TRBJ2-4; weak D call: TRBD2 (6 bases). The J call may be in error: the DNA end matches TRBJ2-7 better. The CDR3 consists of 16 residues. Germline V gene sequence: CDR1 SGHTA, CDR2 FQGNSA. DNA for the CDR3: TGTGCCAGCAGCTTAGGTTCGGGGGAGACGACCTACGAGCAGTACTTC. Amino acids: CASSLGSGETTYEQYF.

This clonotype was counted ten times or more. This chain connects TRBV20-1 to TRBJ2-5; TRBD2 matches at 8 bases. The CDR3 consists of 16 residues. From germline, CDR1 is DFQATT and CDR2 SNEGSKA (reference sequence). The ends lost 2 bases at V and 4 bases at J; junction bases unmatched: 12. The CDR3 DNA sequence: TGCAGTGCTAGACTCCCCGGGGGGGGGGACCTAGAGACCCAGTACTTC. This translates into CSARLPGGGDLETQYF.

Remarks on this clonotype: A read error may explain this, as a much larger clone is one base away. The CDR3 is CASINGGTYTF. CDR3 coding DNA: TGTGCCAGCATCAACGGGGGGACCTACACCTTC. J is TRBJ1-2 and V is TRBV6-5, with TRBD1 as a possible D gene (5 bases). The CDR3 extends over 11 amino acids. In germline, CDR1 is MNHEY, CDR2 SVGAGI. Trimming shortened V by 7 bases and J by 10 bases, and 13 bases separated the two germline ends.

This clonotype was seen at least ten times. The chain couples TRBV30 to TRBJ1-1; the D gene is possibly TRBD1 (6 bases). The CDR3 spans 13 residues. Looked up from germline, CDR1 is GTSNPN and CDR2 is SVGIG (reference sequence). The V and J ends lost 6 bases and 3 bases respectively, with 14 bases between them. DNA of the CDR3: TGTGCCTGCCAGGGGATGTCGGACACTGAAGCTTTCTTT. Amino acids: CACQGMSDTEAFF.

The chain recombines TRBV4-1 with TRBJ1-2; D unresolved. This CDR3 has 16 amino acids. Germline V gene data show CDR1 as MGHRA and CDR2 as YSYEKL. Trimming shortened V by 1 base and J by 4 bases, and 16 bases separated the two germline ends. The CDR3 loop is CASSQGSSPGSYGYTF. CDR3 nucleotides: TGCGCCAGCAGCCAAGGATCGAGTCCCGGGAGCTATGGCTACACCTTC.

This clonotype has a count of ten or more. The rearrangement joins TRBV4-1 to TRBJ1-5; D is unclear. This CDR3 has 14 amino acids. Trimming pared 0 bases from V and 11 bases from J, leaving 14 bases between. Germline CDR1 reads MGHRA; CDR2 reads YSYEKL. This CDR3 is CASSQDSARTAQHF. Here the CDR3 DNA reads TGCGCCAGCAGCCAAGATTCGGCTAGAACAGCCCAGCATTTT.

At least ten counts were recorded for this clonotype. The chain has TRBV12-3 or TRBV12-4 and TRBJ2-5, with D possibly TRBD2 on 5 matching bases. Trimming pared 4 bases from V and 1 base from J, leaving 13 bases between. CDR3 length equals 15 residues. The CDR3 sequence: CASSSTRGPQETQYF. Written as DNA, the CDR3 is TGTGCCAGCAGTTCAACACGGGGTCCCCAAGAGACCCAGTACTTC.

Remarks on this clonotype: This may stem from a read error, because a much larger clone lies one nucleotide away. The rearrangement joins TRBV2 to TRBJ2-1; possibly TRBD1 or TRBD2 for D (5 bases each). V lost 2 bases and J 10 bases, leaving 12 bases between the germline ends. This CDR3 spans 13 amino acids. Germline V gene lookup returns CDR1 SNHLY and CDR2 FYNNEI. The CDR3 spells CASSEKGRGEQFF. The CDR3 DNA is TGTGCCAGCAGTGAAAAGGGACGTGGGGAGCAGTTCTTC.

Of note for this clonotype: Sequence at one end of the junction differs from germline and may be a read error. The chain links TRBV7-9 to TRBJ1-3, with D uncertain. The CDR3 spans 17 residues. Germline V gene data show CDR1 as SEHNR and CDR2 as FQNEAQ (reference sequence). Here the CDR3 DNA reads TGTGCCAGCAGCTTGGACTCAGTGTTCGGCTCTGGAAACCCCATATATTTT. This translates into CASSLDSVFGSGNPIYF. Full variable domain (missing parts from reference TRBV7-9 and TRBJ1-3): DTGVSQNPRHKITKRGQNVTFRCDPISEHNRLYWYRQTLGQGPEFLTYFQNEAQLEKSRLLSDRFSAERPKGSFSTLEIQRTEQGDSAMYLCASSLDSVFGSGNPIYFGEGSWLTVV.

This clonotype was found a few times. This chain connects TRBV5-1 to TRBJ1-4; D gene unclear. Germline V CDR1 and CDR2: SGHRS, YFSETQ. Trimming removed 4 bases at V and 8 bases at J, with 21 bases between. This CDR3 has 16 residues. CDR3 protein: CASSLESGILEEKLFF. The CDR3 DNA reads TGCGCCAGCAGCCTAGAATCGGGCATCCTAGAAGAAAAACTGTTTTTT.

The chain is built from TRBV18 and TRBJ2-1, with D possibly matching TRBD2 (6 bases). The CDR3 extends over 15 amino acids. V lost 3 bases, J lost 0 bases, and 9 bases lay in between. Germline V gene lookup returns CDR1 KGHSH and CDR2 LQKENI. CDR3 nucleotide sequence: TGTGCCAGCTCACCGGCGGGACGCTCCTACAATGAGCAGTTCTTC. The encoded protein is CASSPAGRSYNEQFF. Based on the CDR3 plus reference TRBV18 and TRBJ2-1, the full variable domain is NAGVMQNPRHLVRRRGQEARLRCSPMKGHSHVYWYRQLPEEGLKFMVYLQKENIIDESGMPKERFSAEFPKEGPSILRIQQVVRGDSAAYFCASSPAGRSYNEQFFGPGTRLTVL.

This chain links TRBV6-2 or TRBV6-3 with TRBJ2-5, with TRBD1 identical over 10 bases. The CDR3 spans 13 residues. The trim removed 9 bases at V and 11 bases at J, leaving 12 bases unmatched. Germline values: CDR1 MNHEY, CDR2 SVGEGT. The CDR3 bases are TGTGCCAGTCGCGGGACAGGGGACTACGGGCAGTACTTC. Protein product: CASRGTGDYGQYF.

This clonotype was counted ten times or more. This chain connects TRBV6-1 to TRBJ2-7, with 7 bases that match TRBD1. CDR1 is MNHNS and CDR2 is SASEGT in the germline V gene. The CDR3 covers 18 residues. J gave up 7 bases and V 6 bases, and 24 bases lay outside the gene matches. CDR3 coding DNA: TGTGCCAGCAGGGCGTCTCTTAAGGGACAGCAGTACCGGAGGGAGCAGTACTTC. It is translated as CASRASLKGQQYRREQYF.

A remark on this clonotype: The germline gene is not matched at one end of the junction; a read error may be the cause. The J gene is TRBJ2-3, the V gene TRBV7-3; TRBD2 agrees at 9 bases. Germline CDR1 is SGHTA and CDR2 is FQGTGA. The CDR3 is 15 amino acids. This CDR3 reads CASSSGGGASDTQYF. The CDR3 DNA is TGTGCCAGTAGCTCTGGCGGGGGGGCCTCAGATACGCAGTATTTT.

This clonotype was seen repeatedly, ten times or more. This chain links TRBV5-6 with TRBJ1-2; 7 bases match TRBD1. Germline V gene lookup returns CDR1 SGHDT and CDR2 YYEEEE. The CDR3 is made up of 14 amino acids. With V trimmed by 0 bases and J by 8 bases, 7 bases remained unmatched. The CDR3 loop reads CASSLAAGGNGYTF. The CDR3 DNA is TGTGCCAGCAGCTTGGCCGCAGGGGGAAACGGCTACACCTTC.

This chain joins TRBV10-3 and TRBJ2-5; the D gene is possibly TRBD2 (5 bases). The DNA end is a closer match to TRBJ2-7, so the J assignment may be wrong. The CDR3 spans 15 residues. Germline V CDR1 and CDR2: ENHRY, SYGVKD. The CDR3 spells CAISEGGGLSSEQYF. CDR3 sequence (DNA): TGTGCCATCAGTGAGGGAGGAGGCCTCTCAAGCGAGCAGTACTTC.

Many counts were recorded for this clonotype. The V and J genes are TRBV29-1 and TRBJ1-2; D gene uncertain. CDR1 and CDR2 (germline): SQVTM, ANQGSEA. Trimming removed 2 bases from V and 1 base from J, with 8 bases in between. The CDR3 sequence is 13 residues long. CDR3 bases: TGCAGCGTTGAACTCGGGTATAACTATGGCTACACCTTC. This encodes CSVELGYNYGYTF. The full variable domain, rest sourced from reference TRBV29-1 and TRBJ1-2, is SAVISQKPSRDICQRGTSLTIQCQVDSQVTMMFWYRQQPGQSLTLIATANQGSEATYESGFVIDKFPISRPNLTFSTLTVSNMSPEDSSIYLCSVELGYNYGYTFGSGTRLTVV.

Turning to this clonotype: With a much larger clone just one base away, this may be a read error. The V and J genes are TRBV30 and TRBJ1-6; 9 positions match TRBD1. The CDR3 covers 14 residues. Germline V CDR1 and CDR2: GTSNPN, SVGIG (reference sequence). The CDR3 sequence: CAWSQGQGNSPPHF. DNA of the CDR3: TGTGCCTGGAGTCAGGGACAGGGTAATTCACCCCCCCACTTT. Full variable domain (rest looked up from reference TRBV30 and TRBJ1-6): SQTIHQWPATLVQPVGSPLSLECTVEGTSNPNLYWYRQAAGRGLQLLFYSVGIGQISSEVPQNLSASRPQDRQFILSSKKLLLSDSGFYLCAWSQGQGNSPPHFGNGTRLTVT.

The CDR3 here is CASSEIAADTQYF. The DNA for the CDR3 is TGTGCCAGCAGTGAAATAGCGGCAGATACGCAGTATTTT. The chain recombines TRBV6-1 with TRBJ2-3; D possibly corresponds to TRBD2 (6 bases). The CDR3 runs 13 residues. Germline-derived CDR1 and CDR2 are MNHNS and SASEGT. V lost 2 bases and J lost 4, with 7 bases in between.

Concerning this clonotype itself: This may be a read error: a much more frequent sequence differs by one nucleotide. The CDR3 loop is CAASRAMNTEAFF. The CDR3, as DNA: TGTGCCGCCAGCAGAGCGATGAACACTGAAGCTTTCTTT. The chain has TRBV15 and TRBJ1-1, with D uncertain. CDR1 and CDR2 (germline): LNHNV, YYDKDF (reference sequence). CDR3 length: 13 amino acids.